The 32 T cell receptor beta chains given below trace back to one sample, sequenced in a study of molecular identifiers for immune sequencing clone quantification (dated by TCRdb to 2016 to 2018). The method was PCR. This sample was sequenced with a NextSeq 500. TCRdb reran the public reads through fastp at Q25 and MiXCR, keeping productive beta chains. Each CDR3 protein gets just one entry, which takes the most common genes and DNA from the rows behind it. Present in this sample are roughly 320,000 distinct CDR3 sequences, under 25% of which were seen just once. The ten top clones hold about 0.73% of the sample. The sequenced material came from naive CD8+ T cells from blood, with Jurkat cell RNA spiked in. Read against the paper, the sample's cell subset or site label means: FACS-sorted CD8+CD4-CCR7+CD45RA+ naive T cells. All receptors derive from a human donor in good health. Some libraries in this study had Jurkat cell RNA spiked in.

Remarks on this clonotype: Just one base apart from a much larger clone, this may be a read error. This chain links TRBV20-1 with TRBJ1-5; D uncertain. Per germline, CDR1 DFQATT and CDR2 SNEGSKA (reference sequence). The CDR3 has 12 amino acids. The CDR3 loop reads CCARPLGQPQHF. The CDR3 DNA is TGCTGTGCTAGGCCCCTTGGGCAGCCCCAGCATTTT.

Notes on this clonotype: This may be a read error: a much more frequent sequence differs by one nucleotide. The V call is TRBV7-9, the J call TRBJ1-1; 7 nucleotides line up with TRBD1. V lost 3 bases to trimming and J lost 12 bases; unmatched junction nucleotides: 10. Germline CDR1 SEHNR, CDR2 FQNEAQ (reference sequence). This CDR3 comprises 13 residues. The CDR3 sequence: CASSFRDRVESFF. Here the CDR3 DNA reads TGTGCCAGCAGCTTTCGAGACAGGGTGGAATCTTTCTTT.

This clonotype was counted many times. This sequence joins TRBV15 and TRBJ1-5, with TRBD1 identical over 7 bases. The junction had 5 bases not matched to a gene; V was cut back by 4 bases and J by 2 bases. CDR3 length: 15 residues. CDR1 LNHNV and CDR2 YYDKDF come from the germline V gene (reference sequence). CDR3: CATSKGTVGNQPQHF. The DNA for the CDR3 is TGTGCCACCAGCAAAGGGACAGTGGGCAATCAGCCCCAGCATTTT.

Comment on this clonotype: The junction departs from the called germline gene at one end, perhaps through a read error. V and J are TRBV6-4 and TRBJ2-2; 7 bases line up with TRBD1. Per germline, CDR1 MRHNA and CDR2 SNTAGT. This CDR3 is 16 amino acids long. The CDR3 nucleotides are TGTGCCAGCCCTTTTTGGCCGGGACAGTCAACCGGGGAGCGGTTTTTT. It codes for CASPFWPGQSTGERFF.

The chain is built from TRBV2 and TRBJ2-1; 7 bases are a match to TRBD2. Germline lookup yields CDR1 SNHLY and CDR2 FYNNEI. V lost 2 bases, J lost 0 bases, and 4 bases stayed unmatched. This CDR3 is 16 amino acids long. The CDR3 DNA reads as TGTGCCAGCAGTGAACCGGGACTAAGCTCCTACAATGAGCAGTTCTTC. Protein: CASSEPGLSSYNEQFF.

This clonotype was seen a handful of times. The CDR3 bases are TGTGCCAGCTCGCCTTGGGGTAGCACAGATACGCAGTATTTT. This encodes CASSPWGSTDTQYF. J is TRBJ2-3 and V is TRBV11-3; D unresolved. Trimming pared 8 bases from V and 0 bases from J, leaving 12 bases between. There are 14 residues in the CDR3. The germline gives CDR1 SGHNT, CDR2 YENEEA.

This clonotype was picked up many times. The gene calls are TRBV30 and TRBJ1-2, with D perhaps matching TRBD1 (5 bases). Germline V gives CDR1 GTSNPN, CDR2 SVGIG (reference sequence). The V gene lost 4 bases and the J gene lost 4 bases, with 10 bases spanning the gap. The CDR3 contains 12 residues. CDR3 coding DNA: TGTGCCTGGACCGTGAGGGGCTATGGCTACACCTTC. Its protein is CAWTVRGYGYTF.

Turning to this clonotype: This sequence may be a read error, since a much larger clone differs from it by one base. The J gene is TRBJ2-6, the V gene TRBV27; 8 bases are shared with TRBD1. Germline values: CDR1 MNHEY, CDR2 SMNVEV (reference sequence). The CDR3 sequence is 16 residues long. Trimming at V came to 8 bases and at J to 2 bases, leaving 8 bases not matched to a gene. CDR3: CASGSQGATGANVLTF. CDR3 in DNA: TGTGCCAGCGGTTCTCAGGGGGCAACTGGGGCCAACGTCCTGACTTTC.

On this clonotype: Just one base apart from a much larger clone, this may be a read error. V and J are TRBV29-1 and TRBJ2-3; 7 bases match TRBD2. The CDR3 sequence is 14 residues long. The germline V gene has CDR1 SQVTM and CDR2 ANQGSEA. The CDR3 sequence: CLASGDQGTGTQYF. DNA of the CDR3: TGCCTTGCAAGCGGGGACCAGGGAACAGGTACGCAGTATTTT.

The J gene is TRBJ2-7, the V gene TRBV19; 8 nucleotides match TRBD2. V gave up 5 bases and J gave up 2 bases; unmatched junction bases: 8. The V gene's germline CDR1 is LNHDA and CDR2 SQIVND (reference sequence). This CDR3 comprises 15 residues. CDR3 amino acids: CASSGGGGIPYEQYF. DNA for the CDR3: TGTGCCAGTAGTGGAGGCGGGGGGATTCCCTACGAGCAGTACTTC.

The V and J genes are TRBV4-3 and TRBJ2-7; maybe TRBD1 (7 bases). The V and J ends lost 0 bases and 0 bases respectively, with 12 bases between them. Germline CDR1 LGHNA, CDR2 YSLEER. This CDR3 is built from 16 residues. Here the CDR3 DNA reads TGCGCCAGCAGCCAAGATCGGCAGGGGGGCTCCTACGAGCAGTACTTC. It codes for CASSQDRQGGSYEQYF.

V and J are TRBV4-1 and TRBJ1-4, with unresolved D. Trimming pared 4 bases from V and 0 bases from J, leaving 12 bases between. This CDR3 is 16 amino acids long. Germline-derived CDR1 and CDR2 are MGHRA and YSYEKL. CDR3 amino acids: CASSPIPAATNEKLFF. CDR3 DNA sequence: TGCGCCAGCAGCCCGATTCCGGCGGCAACTAATGAAAAACTGTTTTTT.

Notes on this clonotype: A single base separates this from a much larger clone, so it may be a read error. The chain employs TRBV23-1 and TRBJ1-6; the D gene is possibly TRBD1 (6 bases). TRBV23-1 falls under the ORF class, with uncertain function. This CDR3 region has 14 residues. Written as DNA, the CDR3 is TGCGCCAGCAGTCAACCGGACAGCCATTCACCCCTCTACTTT. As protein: CASSQPDSHSPLYF.

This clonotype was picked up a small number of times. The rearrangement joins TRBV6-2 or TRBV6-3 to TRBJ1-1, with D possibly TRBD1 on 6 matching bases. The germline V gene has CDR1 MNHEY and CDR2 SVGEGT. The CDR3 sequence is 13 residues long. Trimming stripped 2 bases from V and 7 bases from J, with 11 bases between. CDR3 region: CASSYDSGVEAFF. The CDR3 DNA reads TGTGCCAGCAGTTACGACTCAGGGGTTGAAGCTTTCTTT.

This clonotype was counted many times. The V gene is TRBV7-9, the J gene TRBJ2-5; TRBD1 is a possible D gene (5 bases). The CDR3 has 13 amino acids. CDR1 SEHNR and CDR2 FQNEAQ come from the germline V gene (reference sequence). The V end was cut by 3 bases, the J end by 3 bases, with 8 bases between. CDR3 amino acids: CASSLEGEETQYF. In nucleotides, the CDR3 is TGTGCCAGCAGCTTGGAAGGGGAAGAGACCCAGTACTTC. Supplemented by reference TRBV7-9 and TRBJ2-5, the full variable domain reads DTGVSQNPRHKITKRGQNVTFRCDPISEHNRLYWYRQTLGQGPEFLTYFQNEAQLEKSRLLSDRFSAERPKGSFSTLEIQRTEQGDSAMYLCASSLEGEETQYFGPGTRLLVL.

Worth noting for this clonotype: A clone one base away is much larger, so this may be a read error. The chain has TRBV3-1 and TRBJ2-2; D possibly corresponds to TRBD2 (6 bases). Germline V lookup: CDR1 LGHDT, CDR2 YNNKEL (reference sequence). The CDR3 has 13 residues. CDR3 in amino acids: CASSQDNTGGLFF. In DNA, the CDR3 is TGTGCCAGCAGCCAAGATAACACCGGGGGGCTGTTTTTT.

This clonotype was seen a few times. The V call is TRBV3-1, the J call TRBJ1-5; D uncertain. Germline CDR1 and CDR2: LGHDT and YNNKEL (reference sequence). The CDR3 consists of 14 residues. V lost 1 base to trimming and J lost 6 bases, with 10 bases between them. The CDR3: CASSQAQGLQPQHF. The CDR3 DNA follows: TGTGCCAGCAGCCAAGCTCAAGGGCTTCAGCCCCAGCATTTT.

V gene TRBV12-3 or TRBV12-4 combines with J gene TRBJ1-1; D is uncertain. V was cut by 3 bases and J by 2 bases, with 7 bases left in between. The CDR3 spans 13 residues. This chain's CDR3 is CASSLVNNTEAFF. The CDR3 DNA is TGTGCCAGCAGTTTGGTTAATAACACTGAAGCTTTCTTT.

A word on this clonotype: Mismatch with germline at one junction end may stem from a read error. The CDR3 DNA is TGTGCCAGCAGCGATTCAGGGGGCGAGGGAGAGCCCCAGTACTTC. It yields the protein CASSDSGGEGEPQYF. This chain links TRBV7-9 with TRBJ2-5; TRBD1 matches at 8 bases. CDR1 SEHNR and CDR2 FQNEAQ come from the germline V gene (reference sequence). This CDR3 has 15 residues.

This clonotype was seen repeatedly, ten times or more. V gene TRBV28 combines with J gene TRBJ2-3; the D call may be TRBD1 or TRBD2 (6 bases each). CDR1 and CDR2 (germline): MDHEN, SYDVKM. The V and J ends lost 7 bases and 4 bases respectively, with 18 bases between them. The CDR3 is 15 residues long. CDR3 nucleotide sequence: TGTGCCAGCACGCGAATCGGGGGCGGTTCAGATACGCAGTATTTT. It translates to CASTRIGGGSDTQYF.

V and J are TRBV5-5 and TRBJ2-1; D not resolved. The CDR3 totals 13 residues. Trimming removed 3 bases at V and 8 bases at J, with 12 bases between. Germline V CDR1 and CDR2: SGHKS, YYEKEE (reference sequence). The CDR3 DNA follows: TGTGCCAGCAGCTCGAGACACGTGGATGAGCAGTTCTTC. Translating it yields CASSSRHVDEQFF.

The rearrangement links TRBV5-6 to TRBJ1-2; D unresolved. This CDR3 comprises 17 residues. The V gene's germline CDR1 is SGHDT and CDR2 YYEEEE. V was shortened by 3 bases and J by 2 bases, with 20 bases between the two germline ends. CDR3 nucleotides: TGTGCCAGCAGCTCCCGAGGCGCGGGAAACATCAACTATGGCTACACCTTC. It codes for CASSSRGAGNINYGYTF.

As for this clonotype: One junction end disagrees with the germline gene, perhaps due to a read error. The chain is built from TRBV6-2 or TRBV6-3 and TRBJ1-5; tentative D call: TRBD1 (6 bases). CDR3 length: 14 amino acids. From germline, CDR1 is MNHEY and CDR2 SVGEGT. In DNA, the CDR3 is TGTACCAGCAGTGCCGGGGGCGTATGGCAGCCCCAGCATTTT. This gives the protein CTSSAGGVWQPQHF.

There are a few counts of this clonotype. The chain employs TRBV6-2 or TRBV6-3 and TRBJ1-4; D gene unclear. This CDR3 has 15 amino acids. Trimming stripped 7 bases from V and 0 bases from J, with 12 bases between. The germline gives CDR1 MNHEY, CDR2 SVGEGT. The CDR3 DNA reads TGTGCCAGCACTATTTCAGCGTCAACTAATGAAAAACTGTTTTTT. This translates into CASTISASTNEKLFF.

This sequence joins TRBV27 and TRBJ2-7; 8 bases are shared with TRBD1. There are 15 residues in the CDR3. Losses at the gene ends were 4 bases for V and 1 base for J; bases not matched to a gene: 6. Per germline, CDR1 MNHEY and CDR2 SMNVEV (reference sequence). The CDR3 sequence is CASSYRTGKSYEQYF. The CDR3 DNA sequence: TGTGCCAGCAGTTACCGGACAGGGAAATCCTACGAGCAGTACTTC.

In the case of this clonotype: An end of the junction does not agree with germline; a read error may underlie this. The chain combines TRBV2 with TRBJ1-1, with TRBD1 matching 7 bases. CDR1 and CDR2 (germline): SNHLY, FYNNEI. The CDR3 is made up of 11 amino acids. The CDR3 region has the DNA TGCGCCAGGGCAGGGGGCACTGAAGCTTTCTTT. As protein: CARAGGTEAFF.

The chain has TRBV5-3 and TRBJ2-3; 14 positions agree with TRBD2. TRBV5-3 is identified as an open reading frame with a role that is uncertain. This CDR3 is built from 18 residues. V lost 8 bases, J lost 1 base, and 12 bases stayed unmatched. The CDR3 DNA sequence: TGTGCCAGCAGCCAGGGACTAGCGGGAGTGATCGGCACAGATACGCAGTATTTT. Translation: CASSQGLAGVIGTDTQYF.

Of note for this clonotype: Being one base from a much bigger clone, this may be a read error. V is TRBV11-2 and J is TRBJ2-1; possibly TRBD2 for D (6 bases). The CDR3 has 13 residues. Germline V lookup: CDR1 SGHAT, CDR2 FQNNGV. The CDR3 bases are TGTGCCAGCAGCCCACCAGCGGGCAATGGGCAGTTCTTC. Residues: CASSPPAGNGQFF. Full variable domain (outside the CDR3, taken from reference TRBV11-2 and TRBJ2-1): EAGVAQSPRYKIIEKRQSVAFWCNPISGHATLYWYQQILGQGPKLLIQFQNNGVVDDSQLPKDRFSAERLKGVDSTLKIQPAKLEDSAVYLCASSPPAGNGQFFGPGTRLTVL.

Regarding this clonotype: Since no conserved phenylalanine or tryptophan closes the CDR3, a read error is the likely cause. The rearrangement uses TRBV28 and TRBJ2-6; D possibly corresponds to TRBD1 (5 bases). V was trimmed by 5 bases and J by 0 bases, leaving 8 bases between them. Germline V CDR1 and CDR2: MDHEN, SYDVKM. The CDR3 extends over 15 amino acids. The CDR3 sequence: CASSPTVSGANVLTV. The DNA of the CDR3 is TGTGCCAGCAGTCCGACAGTCTCTGGGGCCAACGTCCTGACTGTC.

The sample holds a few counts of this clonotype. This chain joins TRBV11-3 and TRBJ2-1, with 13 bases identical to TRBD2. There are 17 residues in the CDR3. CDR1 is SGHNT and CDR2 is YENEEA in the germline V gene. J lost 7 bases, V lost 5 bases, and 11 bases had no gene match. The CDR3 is CASSPRTSGGPWNEQFF. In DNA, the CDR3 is TGTGCCAGCAGCCCCCGGACTAGCGGGGGTCCCTGGAATGAGCAGTTCTTC.

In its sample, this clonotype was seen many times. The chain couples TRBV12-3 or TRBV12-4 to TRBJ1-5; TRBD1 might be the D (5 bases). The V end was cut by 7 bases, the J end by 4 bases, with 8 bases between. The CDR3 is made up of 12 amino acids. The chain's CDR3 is CASNDRNQPQHF. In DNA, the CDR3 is TGTGCCAGCAACGACAGAAATCAGCCCCAGCATTTT.

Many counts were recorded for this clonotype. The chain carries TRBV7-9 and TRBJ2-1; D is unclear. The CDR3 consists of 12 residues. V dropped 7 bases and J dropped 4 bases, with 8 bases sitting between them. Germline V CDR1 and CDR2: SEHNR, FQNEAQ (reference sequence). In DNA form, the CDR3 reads TGTGCCAGCATCGGACGTTACAATGAGCAGTTCTTC. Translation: CASIGRYNEQFF.